The clone carrying this T cell receptor (beta chain) was seen more than once but under ten times. Antigen specificity is unknown. In TCRdb, the reads were re-called with MiXCR into one record per CDR3 protein. The data contain 490,000 or so distinct CDR3 sequences, about 11% of them seen just once; the ten biggest clones take up roughly 10%. CDR3 length: 13 residues. Germline assignment: CDR1 SGHTA and CDR2 FQGTGA. With 8 bases removed from V and 5 bases from J, the gap between germline ends came to 15 bases. This sample was included in a study of T cell repertoires in cytomegalovirus infection. At the level of the study: Matching HLA type, along with CMV infection, was indicated by public TCR beta signatures. Study findings and constraints: Cumulative frequency of public TCR beta families picked out carriers of CMV plus the relevant HLA. CMV-specific TCR beta clonotypes restricted by HLA-C were the ones dominating the ex vivo response.

The TCR sequence derives from a human donor in good health (CMV status not recorded). Some clones in this sample may be carry-over from other donors' samples. The chain employs TRBV7-3 and TRBJ1-1; the D is unclear. Sequenced material: PBMCs. CDR3 amino acids: CASLQPGTTEAFF. CDR3 bases: TGTGCCAGCCTCCAACCAGGAACAACTGAAGCTTTCTTT.